Sequencing of this T cell receptor beta chain was carried out in a study of response to subunit inactivated influenza vaccine. Study-wide results and limits: Authors suggested each seasonal influenza vaccination recruits few new T cells.

MiXCR, run by TCRdb on the RT-PCR reads, gives a single entry per CDR3 protein. The sample yields about 480,000 distinct CDR3 sequences, 10% to 11% seen once. This clonotype was detected ten times or more. Its antigen is not known. The germline gives CDR1 SQVTM, CDR2 ANQGSEA. The CDR3 runs 15 residues. V lost 2 bases to trimming and J lost 5 bases; unmatched junction nucleotides: 7. The chain has TRBV29-1 and TRBJ2-1; TRBD2 aligns across 9 bases. The receptor was derived from a middle-aged man who received an inactivated influenza vaccine. The source material was PBMCs from blood, sampled about 40 days after vaccination. The CDR3, as DNA: TGCAGCGTTGAAAGCCTAGCGGGATACAACAATGAGCAGTTCTTC. Translated, it gives CSVESLAGYNNEQFF.